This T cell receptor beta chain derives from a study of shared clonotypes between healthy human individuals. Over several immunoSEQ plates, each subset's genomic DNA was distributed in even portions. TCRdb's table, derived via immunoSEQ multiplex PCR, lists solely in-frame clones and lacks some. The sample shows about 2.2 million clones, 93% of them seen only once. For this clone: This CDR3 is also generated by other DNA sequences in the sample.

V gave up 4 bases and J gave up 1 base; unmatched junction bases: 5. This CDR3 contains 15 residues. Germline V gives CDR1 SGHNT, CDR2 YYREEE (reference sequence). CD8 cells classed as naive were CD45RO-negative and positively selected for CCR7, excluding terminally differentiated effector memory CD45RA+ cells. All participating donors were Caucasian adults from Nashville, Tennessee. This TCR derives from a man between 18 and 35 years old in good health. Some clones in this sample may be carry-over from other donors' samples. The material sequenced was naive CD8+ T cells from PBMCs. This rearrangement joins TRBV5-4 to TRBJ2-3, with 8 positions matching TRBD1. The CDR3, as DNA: TGTGCCAGCAGCCTCGGACAGGGAGGCACAGATACGCAGTATTTT. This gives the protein CASSLGQGGTDTQYF.